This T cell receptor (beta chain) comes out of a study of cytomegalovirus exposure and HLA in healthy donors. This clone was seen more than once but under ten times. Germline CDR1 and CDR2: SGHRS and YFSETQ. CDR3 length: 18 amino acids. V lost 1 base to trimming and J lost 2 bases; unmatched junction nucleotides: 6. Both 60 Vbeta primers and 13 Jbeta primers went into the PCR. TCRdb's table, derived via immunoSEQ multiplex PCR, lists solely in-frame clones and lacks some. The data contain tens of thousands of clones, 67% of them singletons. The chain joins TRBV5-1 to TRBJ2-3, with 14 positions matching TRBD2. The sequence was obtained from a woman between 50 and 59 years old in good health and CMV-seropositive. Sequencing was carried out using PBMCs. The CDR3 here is CASSLYPTSGGVTDTQYF. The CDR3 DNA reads TGCGCCAGCAGCTTGTACCCGACTAGCGGGGGGGTCACAGATACGCAGTATTTT.